This T cell receptor beta chain was identified in a study of blood T cells in healthy people across ages. Alongside a J-beta primer mix, a sample-barcoded 5' primer served in a second PCR lasting roughly 7 to 11 cycles. TCRdb itself ran the 5' RACE reads through MiXCR, one entry per CDR3 protein. This sample has some 1.5 million distinct CDR3 sequences, with 28% found just once. The germline V gene encodes CDR1 MNHEY and CDR2 SVGEGT. The V end lost 0 bases, the J end lost 0 bases, and 11 bases lay between the germline ends. CDR3 length: 16 residues. The sequenced material came from blood. The clonotype was recovered from a woman aged 30 to 39 in good health. The chain is built from TRBV6-2 or TRBV6-3 and TRBJ1-2; a possible D gene is TRBD1 (5 bases). The CDR3 nucleotides read TGTGCCAGCAGTTACTCGACAGTTGGAGCTAACTATGGCTACACCTTC. Translating it yields CASSYSTVGANYGYTF.